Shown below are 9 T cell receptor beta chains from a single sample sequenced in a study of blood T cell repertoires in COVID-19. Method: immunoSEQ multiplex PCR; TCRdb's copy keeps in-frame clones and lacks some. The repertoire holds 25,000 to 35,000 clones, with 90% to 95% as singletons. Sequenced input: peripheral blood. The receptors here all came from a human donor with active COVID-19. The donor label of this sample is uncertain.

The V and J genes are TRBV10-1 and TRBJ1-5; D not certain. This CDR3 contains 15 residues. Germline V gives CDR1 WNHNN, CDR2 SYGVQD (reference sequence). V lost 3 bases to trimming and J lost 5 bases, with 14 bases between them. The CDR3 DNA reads TGCGCCAGCAGTGACAGAGGTGACTCCCATCAGCCCCAGCATTTT. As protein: CASSDRGDSHQPQHF.

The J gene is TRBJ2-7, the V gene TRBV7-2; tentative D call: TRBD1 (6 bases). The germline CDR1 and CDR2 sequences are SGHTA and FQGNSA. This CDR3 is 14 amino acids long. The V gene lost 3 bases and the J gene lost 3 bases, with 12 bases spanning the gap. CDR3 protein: CASSFKGVVYEQYF. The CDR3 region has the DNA TGTGCCAGCAGCTTCAAGGGGGTTGTCTACGAGCAGTACTTC.

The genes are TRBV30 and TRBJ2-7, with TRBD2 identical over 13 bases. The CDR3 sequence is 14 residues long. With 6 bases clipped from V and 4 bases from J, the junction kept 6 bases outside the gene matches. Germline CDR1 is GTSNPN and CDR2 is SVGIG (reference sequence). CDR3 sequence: CACTSGGASYEQYF. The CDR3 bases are TGTGCCTGCACTAGCGGGGGGGCCTCTTACGAGCAGTACTTC.

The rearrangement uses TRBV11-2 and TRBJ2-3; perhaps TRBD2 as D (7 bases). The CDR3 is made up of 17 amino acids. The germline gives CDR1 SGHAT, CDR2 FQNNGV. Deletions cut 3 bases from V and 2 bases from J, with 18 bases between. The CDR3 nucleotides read TGTGCCAGCAGCTTGAGGGGGGGAGTCCCCAACACAGATACGCAGTATTTT. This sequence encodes CASSLRGGVPNTDTQYF.

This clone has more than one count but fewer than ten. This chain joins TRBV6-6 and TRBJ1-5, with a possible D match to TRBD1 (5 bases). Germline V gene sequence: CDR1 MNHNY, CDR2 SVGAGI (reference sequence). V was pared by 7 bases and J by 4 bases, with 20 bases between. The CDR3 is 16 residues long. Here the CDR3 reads CASTLGPRTKNQPQHF. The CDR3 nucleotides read TGTGCCAGCACTTTAGGTCCCCGGACAAAAAATCAGCCCCAGCATTTT.

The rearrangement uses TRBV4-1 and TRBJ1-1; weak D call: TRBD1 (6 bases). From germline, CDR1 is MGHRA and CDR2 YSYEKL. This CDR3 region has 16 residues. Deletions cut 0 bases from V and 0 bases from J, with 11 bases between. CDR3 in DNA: TGCGCCAGCAGCCAAGATCACGGACAGCTGAACACTGAAGCTTTCTTT. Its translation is CASSQDHGQLNTEAFF.

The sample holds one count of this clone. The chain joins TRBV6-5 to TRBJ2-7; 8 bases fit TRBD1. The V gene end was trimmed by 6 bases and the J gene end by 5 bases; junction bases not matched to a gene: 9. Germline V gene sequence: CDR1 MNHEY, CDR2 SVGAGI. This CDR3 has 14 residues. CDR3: CASSQDRVLNEQYF. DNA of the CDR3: TGTGCCAGCAGCCAGGACAGGGTTCTCAACGAGCAGTACTTC.

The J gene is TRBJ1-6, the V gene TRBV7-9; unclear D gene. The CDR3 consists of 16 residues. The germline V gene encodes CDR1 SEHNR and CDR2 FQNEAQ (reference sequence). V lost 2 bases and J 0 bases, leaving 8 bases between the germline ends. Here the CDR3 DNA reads TGTGCCAGCAGCTTACCGGGGAGCTCCTATAATTCACCCCTCCACTTT. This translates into CASSLPGSSYNSPLHF.

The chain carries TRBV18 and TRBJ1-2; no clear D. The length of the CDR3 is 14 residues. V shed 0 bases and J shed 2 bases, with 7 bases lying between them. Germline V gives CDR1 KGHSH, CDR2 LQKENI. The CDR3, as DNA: TGTGCCAGCTCACCACCCGCAGGAAACTATGGCTACACCTTC. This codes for CASSPPAGNYGYTF.